The source of this TCR beta chain is a study of shared clonotypes between healthy human individuals. Germline V gene lookup returns CDR1 MNHEY and CDR2 SVGAGI. The V segment lost 0 bases and the J segment 7 bases; nucleotides outside the gene matches: 3. This CDR3 has 14 amino acids. Study-level findings and limits: In a few donors, around 5.5% of naive CD4 clonotypes appeared in common. In this cohort, only blood was sampled, and tissue repertoires likely differ. Relative to their counterparts shared across all four donors, non-shared clonotypes exhibited diminished generation probabilities. The low donor count limited represented genetic and exposure-history diversity.

Repertoires were generated with immunoSEQ multiplex PCR, while TCRdb's copy carries only in-frame clones and drops some. The data contain about 2.4 million clones, approximately 94% of them singletons. As to this clone: The antigen remains undetermined. At the DNA level, this CDR3 is encoded by other sequences in the same sample as well.

The chain is built from TRBV6-5 and TRBJ1-5; 7 bases align to TRBD1. The source is a man in his late teens or twenties in good health. Some clones in this sample may be carry-over from other donors' samples. The sample was naive CD4+ T cells from PBMCs. Subset given: CD45RA+ positively selected. For the CDR3, the DNA is TGTGCCAGCAGTTACTCAGGGGGCCACCAGCCCCAGCATTTT. It encodes CASSYSGGHQPQHF.